The clone carrying this TCR beta chain is a singleton in its sample. This specimen belongs to a study of blood T cell repertoires in COVID-19. The CDR3 totals 13 residues. Looked up from germline, CDR1 is MGHRA and CDR2 is YSYEKL. V was pared by 5 bases and J by 3 bases, with 5 bases between. Using immunoSEQ multiplex PCR, the repertoire was profiled, and TCRdb retains in-frame clones only, with some absent. Of over 250,000 clones in the sample, over 65% were seen once. This sequence joins TRBV4-1 and TRBJ2-6; D unresolved. This clonotype was sampled from an elderly woman with acute or convalescent COVID-19. The material sequenced was peripheral blood. The CDR3, as DNA: TGCGCCAGCAGCGGCCTTGGGGCCAACGTCCTGACTTTC. Translated: CASSGLGANVLTF.